This T cell receptor beta chain was identified during a study of blood T cell repertoires in COVID-19. Assignments of participants to cohorts depended upon their own reported clinical history. The length of the CDR3 is 14 residues. The ends lost 4 bases at V and 7 bases at J; junction bases unmatched: 5. CDR1 is SGHVS and CDR2 is FQNEAQ in the germline V gene. Here immunoSEQ multiplex PCR was the method, and the copy in TCRdb shows in-frame clones only, minus some. The sample carries 350,000 to 400,000 clones, 85% to 90% recorded once. Specimen: PBMCs or T cells enriched from blood (not recorded which). The receptor was derived from a man between 18 and 29 years old who had recovered from COVID-19. The rearrangement links TRBV7-8 to TRBJ2-2; TRBD1 aligns across 8 bases. The CDR3 here is CASSWRQGFGELFF. The CDR3, as DNA: TGTGCCAGCAGCTGGCGACAGGGGTTCGGGGAGCTGTTTTTT.